Below are 2 T cell receptor beta chains sequenced from a single sample in a study of T-cell reconstitution after alpha-beta-depleted transplantation in children. Using unique molecular identifiers, the investigators prepared the TCRbeta library. TCRdb recomputed calls from the PCR reads with MiXCR, one row per CDR3 protein. The sample records under 140,000 distinct CDR3 sequences, 10% being singletons. This material consisted of PBMCs from the stem cell graft donor, taken from the stem cell graft. Receptors were obtained from a human donor who donated a stem cell graft to a child with acute lymphoblastic leukemia.

This clonotype was seen many times. CDR3 bases: TGTGCCAGCAGCTTATCGTCTAGCGGGTCATACGAGCAGTACTTC. It yields the protein CASSLSSSGSYEQYF. V is TRBV7-2 and J is TRBJ2-7; 8 nucleotides match TRBD2. The CDR3 runs 15 residues. V lost 2 bases to trimming and J lost 4 bases; unmatched junction nucleotides: 7. Looked up from germline, CDR1 is SGHTA and CDR2 is FQGNSA. The variable domain in full, with the rest retrieved from reference TRBV7-2 and TRBJ2-7, is GAGVSQSPSNKVTEKGKDVELRCDPISGHTALYWYRQSLGQGLEFLIYFQGNSAPDKSGLPSDRFSAERTGGSVSTLTIQRTQQEDSAVYLCASSLSSSGSYEQYFGPGTRLTVT.

This clonotype was seen repeatedly, ten times or more. V and J are TRBV7-2 and TRBJ2-3; 12 bases match TRBD2. Germline lookup yields CDR1 SGHTA and CDR2 FQGNSA. The CDR3 sequence is 16 residues long. Trimming took 0 bases from V and 3 from J; bases not matched to a gene: 1. CDR3 sequence reads: CASSLALAGGTDTQYF. DNA of the CDR3: TGTGCCAGCAGCTTAGCGCTAGCGGGGGGGACAGATACGCAGTATTTT.